This T cell receptor (beta chain) was captured by sequencing in a study of T cells after yellow fever vaccination. Study-wide background: Preparing low-cell-number fractions relied on SMART-Seq v4 Ultra Low Input.

General study points: Once the booster was given, most primary-vaccination clones reappeared, at approximately 97% for CD4 and roughly 91% for CD8. Peak timing came faster in the weaker secondary response, day 5 versus 15.

In germline, CDR1 is SGHNT, CDR2 YYREEE (reference sequence). This CDR3 contains 15 residues. With 4 bases clipped from V and 5 bases from J, the junction kept 11 bases outside the gene matches. This clonotype was detected a few times. Antigen specificity is unknown. A universal primer site and UMIs were added as TCR cDNA was made by 5'RACE template switching. TCRdb ran MiXCR on the 5' RACE reads and lists one entry per CDR3 protein. The table shows 300,000 to 400,000 distinct CDR3 sequences, with 12% occurring only once. V usage is TRBV5-4 and J usage is TRBJ2-5; 7 positions match TRBD2. This sequence was found in a man between 18 and 35 years old who received the YFV17D yellow fever vaccine. Source: CD4+ T cells sorted from PBMCs, taken 15 days after the yellow fever booster vaccination. The CDR3 loop reads CASSPSGDRRETQYF. The DNA for the CDR3 is TGTGCCAGCAGCCCCAGCGGGGACCGGCGGGAGACCCAGTACTTC.